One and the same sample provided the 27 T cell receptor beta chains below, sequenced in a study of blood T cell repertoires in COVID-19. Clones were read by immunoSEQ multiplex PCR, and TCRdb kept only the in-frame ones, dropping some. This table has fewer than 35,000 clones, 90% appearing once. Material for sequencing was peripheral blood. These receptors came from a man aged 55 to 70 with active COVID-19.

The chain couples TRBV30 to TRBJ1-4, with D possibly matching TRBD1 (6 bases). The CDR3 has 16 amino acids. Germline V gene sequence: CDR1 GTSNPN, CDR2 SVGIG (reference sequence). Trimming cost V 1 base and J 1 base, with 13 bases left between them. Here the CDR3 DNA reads TGTGCCTGGAGTGCCGTCCCAGGGGAAACTAATGAAAAACTGTTTTTT. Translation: CAWSAVPGETNEKLFF. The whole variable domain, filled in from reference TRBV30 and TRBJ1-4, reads SQTIHQWPATLVQPVGSPLSLECTVEGTSNPNLYWYRQAAGRGLQLLFYSVGIGQISSEVPQNLSASRPQDRQFILSSKKLLLSDSGFYLCAWSAVPGETNEKLFFGSGTQLSVL.

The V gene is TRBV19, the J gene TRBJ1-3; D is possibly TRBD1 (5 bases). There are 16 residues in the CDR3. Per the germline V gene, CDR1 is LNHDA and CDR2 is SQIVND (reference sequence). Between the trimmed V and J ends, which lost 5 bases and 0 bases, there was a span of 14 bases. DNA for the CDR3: TGTGCCAGTAGTTCAGGACACCCCGGCTCTGGAAACACCATATATTTT. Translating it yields CASSSGHPGSGNTIYF.

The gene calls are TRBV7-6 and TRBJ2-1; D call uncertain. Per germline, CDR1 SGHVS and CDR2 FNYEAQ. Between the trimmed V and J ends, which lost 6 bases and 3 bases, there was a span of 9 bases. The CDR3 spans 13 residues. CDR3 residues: CASSAERYNEQFF. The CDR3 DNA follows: TGTGCCAGCAGTGCCGAGCGCTACAATGAGCAGTTCTTC.

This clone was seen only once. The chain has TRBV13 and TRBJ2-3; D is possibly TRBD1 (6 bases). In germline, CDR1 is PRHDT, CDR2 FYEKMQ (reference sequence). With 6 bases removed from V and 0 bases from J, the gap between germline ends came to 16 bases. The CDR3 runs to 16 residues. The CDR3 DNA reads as TGTGCCAGCAGTAACTTCCGGGACACGAGCACAGATACGCAGTATTTT. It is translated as CASSNFRDTSTDTQYF.

The CDR3 region is CASEHTGRGEKLFF. The CDR3 nucleotides are TGTGCCAGTGAGCACACAGGGAGGGGCGAAAAACTGTTTTTT. The chain is built from TRBV19 and TRBJ1-4; TRBD1 might be the D (6 bases). There are 14 residues in the CDR3. The germline CDR1 and CDR2 sequences are LNHDA and SQIVND (reference sequence). V was cut by 8 bases and J by 8 bases, with 18 bases left in between.

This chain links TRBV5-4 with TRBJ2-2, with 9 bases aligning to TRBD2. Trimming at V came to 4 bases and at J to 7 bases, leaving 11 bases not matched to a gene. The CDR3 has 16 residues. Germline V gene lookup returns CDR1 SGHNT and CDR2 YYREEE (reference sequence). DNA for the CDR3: TGTGCCAGCAGCCCATTGGCGGGGGGGCCTGGCGGGGAGCTGTTTTTT. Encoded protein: CASSPLAGGPGGELFF.

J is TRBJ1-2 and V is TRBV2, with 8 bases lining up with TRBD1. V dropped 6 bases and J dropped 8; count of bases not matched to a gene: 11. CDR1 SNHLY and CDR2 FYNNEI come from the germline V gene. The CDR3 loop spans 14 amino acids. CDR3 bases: TGTGCCAGCAGACAGGGGGAGGGGGCCAGCGGCTACACCTTC. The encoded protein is CASRQGEGASGYTF.

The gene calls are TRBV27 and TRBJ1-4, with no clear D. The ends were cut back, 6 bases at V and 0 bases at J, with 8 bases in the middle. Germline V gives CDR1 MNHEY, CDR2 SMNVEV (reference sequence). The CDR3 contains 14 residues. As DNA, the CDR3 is TGTGCCAGCAGCTACGGGACAACTAATGAAAAACTGTTTTTT. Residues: CASSYGTTNEKLFF.

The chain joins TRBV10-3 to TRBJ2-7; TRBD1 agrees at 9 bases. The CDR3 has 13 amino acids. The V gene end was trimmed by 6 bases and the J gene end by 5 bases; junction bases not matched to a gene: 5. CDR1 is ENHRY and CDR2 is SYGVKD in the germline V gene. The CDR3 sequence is CAIRGTGSHEQYF. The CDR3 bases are TGTGCCATCAGGGGGACAGGGTCCCACGAGCAGTACTTC.

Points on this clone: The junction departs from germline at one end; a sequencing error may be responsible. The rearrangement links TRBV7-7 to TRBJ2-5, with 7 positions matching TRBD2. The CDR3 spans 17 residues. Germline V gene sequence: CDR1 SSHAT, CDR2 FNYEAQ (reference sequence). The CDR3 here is CASSSRRDSGRQETQYF. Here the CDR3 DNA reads TGTGCTAGCAGCTCCCGCCGGGATAGCGGGCGCCAAGAGACCCAGTACTTC.

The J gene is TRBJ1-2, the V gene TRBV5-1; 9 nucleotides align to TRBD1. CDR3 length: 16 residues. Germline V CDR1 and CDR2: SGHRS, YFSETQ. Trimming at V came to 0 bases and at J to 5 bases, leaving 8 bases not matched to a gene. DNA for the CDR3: TGCGCCAGCAGCTTGGCCGGGACAGGGAATCTTTATGGCTACACCTTC. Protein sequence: CASSLAGTGNLYGYTF.

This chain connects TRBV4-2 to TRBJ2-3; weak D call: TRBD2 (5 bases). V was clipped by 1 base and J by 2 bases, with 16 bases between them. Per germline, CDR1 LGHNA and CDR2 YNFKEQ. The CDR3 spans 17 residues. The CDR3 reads CASSQVPRGPNTDTQYF. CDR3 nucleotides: TGTGCCAGCAGCCAAGTCCCCCGGGGTCCTAACACAGATACGCAGTATTTT.

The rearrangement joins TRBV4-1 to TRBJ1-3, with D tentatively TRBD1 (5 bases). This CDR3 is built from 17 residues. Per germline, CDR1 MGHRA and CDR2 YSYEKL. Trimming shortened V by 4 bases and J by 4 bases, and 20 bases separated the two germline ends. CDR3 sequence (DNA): TGCGCCAGCAGCCGACTAGGGACCGAGACCGTAGGAAACACCATATATTTT. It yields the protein CASSRLGTETVGNTIYF.

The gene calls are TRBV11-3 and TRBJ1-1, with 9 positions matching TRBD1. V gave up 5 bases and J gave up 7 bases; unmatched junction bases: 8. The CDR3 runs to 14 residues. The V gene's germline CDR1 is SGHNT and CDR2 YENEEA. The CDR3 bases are TGTGCCAGCAGCGTACAGGGGGCGCTAGGTGAAGCTTTCTTT. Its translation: CASSVQGALGEAFF.

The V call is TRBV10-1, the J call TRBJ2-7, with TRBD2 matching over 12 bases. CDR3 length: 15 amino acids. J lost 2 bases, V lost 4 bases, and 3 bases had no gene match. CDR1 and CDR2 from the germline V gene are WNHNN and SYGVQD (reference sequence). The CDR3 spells CASSARLAGAYEQYF. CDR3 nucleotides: TGCGCCAGCAGTGCCCGACTAGCGGGGGCCTACGAGCAGTACTTC.

For the CDR3, the DNA is TGTGCCAGCAGTAGGGCCACAGGGTCCCCGGGGGAGCAGTTCTTC. It codes for CASSRATGSPGEQFF. The chain carries TRBV6-5 and TRBJ2-1; a possible D gene is TRBD1 (6 bases). The germline V gene has CDR1 MNHEY and CDR2 SVGAGI. CDR3 length: 15 residues. V was cut by 5 bases and J by 10 bases, with 21 bases left in between.

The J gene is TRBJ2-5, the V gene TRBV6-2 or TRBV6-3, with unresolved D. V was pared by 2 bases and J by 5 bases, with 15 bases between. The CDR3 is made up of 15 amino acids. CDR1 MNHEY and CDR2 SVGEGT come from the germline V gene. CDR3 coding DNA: TGTGCCAGCAGTTACGAGCAGGTCTCCAGGGAGACCCAGTACTTC. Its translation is CASSYEQVSRETQYF.

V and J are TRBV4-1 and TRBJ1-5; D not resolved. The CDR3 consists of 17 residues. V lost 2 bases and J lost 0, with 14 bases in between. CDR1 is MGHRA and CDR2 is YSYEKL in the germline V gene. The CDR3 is CASSQSPASGSNQPQHF. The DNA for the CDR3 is TGCGCCAGCAGCCAATCACCCGCGAGCGGTAGCAATCAGCCCCAGCATTTT.

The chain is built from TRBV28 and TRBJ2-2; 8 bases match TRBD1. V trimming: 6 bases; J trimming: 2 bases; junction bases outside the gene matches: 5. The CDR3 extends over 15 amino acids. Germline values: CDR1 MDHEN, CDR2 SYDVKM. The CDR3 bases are TGTGCCAGCAGCTCAGGACAGGGTAACACCGGGGAGCTGTTTTTT. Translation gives CASSSGQGNTGELFF.

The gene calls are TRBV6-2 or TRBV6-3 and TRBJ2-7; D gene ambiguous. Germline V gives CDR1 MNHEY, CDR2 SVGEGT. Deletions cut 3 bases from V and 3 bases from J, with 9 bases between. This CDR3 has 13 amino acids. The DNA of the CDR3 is TGTGCCAGCAGTTATGGGCCCGGCTACGAGCAGTACTTC. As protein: CASSYGPGYEQYF.

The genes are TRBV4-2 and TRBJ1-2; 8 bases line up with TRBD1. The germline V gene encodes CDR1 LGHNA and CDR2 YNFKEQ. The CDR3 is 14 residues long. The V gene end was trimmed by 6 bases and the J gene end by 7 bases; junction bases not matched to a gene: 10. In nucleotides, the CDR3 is TGTGCCAGCAGGTCTATCGGACAGGGCCGTGGCTACACCTTC. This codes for CASRSIGQGRGYTF.

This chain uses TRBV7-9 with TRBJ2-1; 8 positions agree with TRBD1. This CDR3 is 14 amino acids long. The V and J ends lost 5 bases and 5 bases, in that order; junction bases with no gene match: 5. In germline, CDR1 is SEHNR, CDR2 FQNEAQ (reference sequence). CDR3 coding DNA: TGTGCCAGCAGCCTTGGGACAGGCAACAATGAGCAGTTCTTC. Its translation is CASSLGTGNNEQFF.

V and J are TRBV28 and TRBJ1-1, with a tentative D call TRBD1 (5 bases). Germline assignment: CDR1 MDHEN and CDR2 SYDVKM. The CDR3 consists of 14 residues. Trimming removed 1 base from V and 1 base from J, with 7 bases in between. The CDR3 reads CASSLSTENTEAFF. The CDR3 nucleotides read TGTGCCAGCAGTTTATCGACAGAGAACACTGAAGCTTTCTTT.

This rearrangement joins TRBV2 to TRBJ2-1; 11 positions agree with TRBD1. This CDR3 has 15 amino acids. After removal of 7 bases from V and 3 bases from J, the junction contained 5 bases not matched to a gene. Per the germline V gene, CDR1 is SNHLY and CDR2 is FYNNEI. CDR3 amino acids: CASNKGQGVYNEQFF. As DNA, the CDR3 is TGTGCCAGCAATAAGGGACAGGGGGTCTACAATGAGCAGTTCTTC.

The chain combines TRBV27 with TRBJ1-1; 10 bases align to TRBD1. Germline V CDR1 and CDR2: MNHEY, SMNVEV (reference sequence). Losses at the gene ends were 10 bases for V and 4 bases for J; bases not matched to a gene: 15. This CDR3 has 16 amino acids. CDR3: CATSSNRDRGGTEAFF. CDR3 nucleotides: TGTGCCACCTCGAGTAATAGGGACAGGGGAGGCACTGAAGCTTTCTTT.

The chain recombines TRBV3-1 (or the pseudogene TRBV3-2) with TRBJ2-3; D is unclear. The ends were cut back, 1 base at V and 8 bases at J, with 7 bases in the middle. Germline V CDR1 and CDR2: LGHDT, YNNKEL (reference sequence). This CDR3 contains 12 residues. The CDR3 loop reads CASSQGSVTQYF. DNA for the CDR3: TGTGCCAGCAGCCAAGGTTCAGTTACGCAGTATTTT.

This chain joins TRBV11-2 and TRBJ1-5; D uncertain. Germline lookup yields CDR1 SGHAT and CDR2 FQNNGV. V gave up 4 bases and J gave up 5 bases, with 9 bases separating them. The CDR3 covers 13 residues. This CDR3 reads CASSSGVHQPQHF. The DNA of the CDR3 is TGTGCCAGCAGCTCCGGGGTCCATCAGCCCCAGCATTTT.